Listed below are T cell receptor beta chains from one sample, sequenced in a study of cytomegalovirus exposure and HLA in healthy donors. Here immunoSEQ multiplex PCR was the method, and the copy in TCRdb shows in-frame clones only, minus some. This table holds 150,000 to 200,000 clones, approximately 82% found once. Sequencing was carried out using PBMCs. Receptors originate from a male donor in good health and CMV-seronegative. Each CDR3 is given with its conserved first and last residue. Each record gives: D gene, V gene, clone size, J gene, CDR3 DNA, CDR3 protein. The D gene is left open where the match is weak. Where a row states a size, it is once, few, many or the class of an expanded clone; other rows omit it.

d_gene: TRBD1; v_gene: TRBV6-6; abundance: few; j_gene: TRBJ1-1; CDR3nt: TGTGCCAGCACGGGACAGATCTACACTGAAGCTTTCTTT; CDR3aa: CASTGQIYTEAFF
d_gene: TRBD1; v_gene: TRBV5-1; abundance: few; j_gene: TRBJ2-1; CDR3nt: TGCGCCAGCAGCGGACAGGCCGGCGTAGGTCACAATGAGCAGTTCTTC; CDR3aa: CASSGQAGVGHNEQFF
d_gene: .; v_gene: TRBV21-1; abundance: .; j_gene: TRBJ2-1; CDR3nt: TGTGCCAGCAGCAGTAGCGGGGGGCTAAGAAATGAGCAGTTCTTC; CDR3aa: CASSSSGGLRNEQFF
d_gene: .; v_gene: TRBV19; abundance: .; j_gene: TRBJ1-5; CDR3nt: TGTGCCAGTAGTATTCAGGGTAGAGGAAATCAGCCCCAGCATTTT; CDR3aa: CASSIQGRGNQPQHF
d_gene: TRBD1; v_gene: TRBV19; abundance: .; j_gene: TRBJ1-1; CDR3nt: TGTGCCAGCCGACAGGGGGGGATGAACACTGAAGCTTTCTTT; CDR3aa: CASRQGGMNTEAFF
d_gene: .; v_gene: TRBV5-1; abundance: .; j_gene: TRBJ2-7; CDR3nt: TGCGCCAGCACTCAATCAGGGACCTACGAGCAGTACTTC; CDR3aa: CASTQSGTYEQYF
d_gene: TRBD2; v_gene: TRBV10-3; abundance: .; j_gene: TRBJ2-1; CDR3nt: TGTGCCATCAGTGTAAGGGGAGCGGGGGGTGGAACTTCCTACAATGAGCAGTTCTTC; CDR3aa: CAISVRGAGGGTSYNEQFF
d_gene: TRBD2; v_gene: TRBV30; abundance: once; j_gene: TRBJ2-2; CDR3nt: TGTGCCTGGAGGAAGCCCTCGTTCGCGGGAGGTTACACCGGGGAGCTGTTTTTT; CDR3aa: CAWRKPSFAGGYTGELFF
d_gene: TRBD1; v_gene: TRBV5-6; abundance: .; j_gene: TRBJ2-5; CDR3nt: TGTGCCAGCAGGCTACCCGGGACAGGGAAAGAGACCCAGTACTTC; CDR3aa: CASRLPGTGKETQYF
d_gene: .; v_gene: TRBV28; abundance: .; j_gene: TRBJ1-2; CDR3nt: TGTGCCAGCAGTTTAAACAGCCTTGGCTACACCTTC; CDR3aa: CASSLNSLGYTF
d_gene: TRBD1; v_gene: TRBV4-1; abundance: .; j_gene: TRBJ2-5; CDR3nt: TGCGCCAGCAGCCAAAACCCCTCGGACAGGACAGGGGAGCAGTACTTC; CDR3aa: CASSQNPSDRTGEQYF
d_gene: TRBD1; v_gene: TRBV29-1; abundance: .; j_gene: TRBJ2-1; CDR3nt: TGCAGCGTTGAAGATGGGTCCTTCTACAGGGGCTACAATGAGCAGTTCTTC; CDR3aa: CSVEDGSFYRGYNEQFF
d_gene: TRBD2; v_gene: TRBV4-2; abundance: .; j_gene: TRBJ2-7; CDR3nt: TGTGCCAGCAGCCAGGCCACCGTGACTAGCGGGTTGTCCTACGAGCAGTACTTC; CDR3aa: CASSQATVTSGLSYEQYF
d_gene: .; v_gene: TRBV5-1; abundance: .; j_gene: TRBJ2-2; CDR3nt: TGCGCCAGCAGCTTGGACCAGGGAGGCACCGGGGAGCTGTTTTTT; CDR3aa: CASSLDQGGTGELFF